The 30 T cell receptor beta chains below were found in one sample sequenced in a study of blood T cells in healthy people across ages. Combining a sample-barcoded 5' primer with a J-beta primer mix, a second PCR ran for roughly 7 to 12 cycles. TCRdb re-called the 5' RACE reads through MiXCR, storing one row per CDR3 protein. The data show roughly 900,000 distinct CDR3 sequences, under 50% seen once. The sequenced sample was blood. The receptors were gathered from a man aged 25-40 years in good health.

This clonotype has a single count. This chain connects TRBV15 to TRBJ1-1; D perhaps matches TRBD1 (5 bases). This CDR3 contains 15 residues. The V end was cut by 0 bases, the J end by 8 bases, with 16 bases between. The germline V gene has CDR1 LNHNV and CDR2 YYDKDF (reference sequence). The CDR3 sequence is CATSRDLGGGSEAFF. Here the CDR3 DNA reads TGTGCCACCAGCAGAGATCTCGGGGGGGGGTCCGAAGCTTTCTTT.

Only a few counts were recorded for this clonotype. This chain connects TRBV9 to TRBJ1-4; D possibly corresponds to TRBD1 (6 bases). Germline-derived CDR1 and CDR2 are SGDLS and YYNGEE. The CDR3 spans 14 residues. The germline V and J ends were trimmed by 1 base and 5 bases, with 9 bases remaining between them. The CDR3 region is CASSVSRGNEKLFF. The CDR3 nucleotides read TGTGCCAGCAGCGTAAGCAGGGGCAATGAAAAACTGTTTTTT.

This clonotype showed up just a few times. V and J are TRBV20-1 and TRBJ1-2; TRBD1 might be the D (5 bases). In germline, CDR1 is DFQATT, CDR2 SNEGSKA (reference sequence). Trimming left V 3 bases short and J 2 bases short, with 10 bases between. The CDR3 has 13 residues. In DNA, the CDR3 is TGCAGTGCTAGCGCGGACACCAACTATGGCTACACCTTC. As protein: CSASADTNYGYTF.

In this sample, this clonotype turned up a few times. The chain couples TRBV12-3 or TRBV12-4 to TRBJ2-7; D possibly corresponds to TRBD1 (6 bases). The CDR3 runs 13 residues. V was cut by 9 bases and J by 1 base, with 13 bases left in between. CDR3 sequence reads: CASRQETSYEQYF. The CDR3, as DNA: TGTGCCAGTAGACAGGAGACTTCCTACGAGCAGTACTTC.

This chain uses TRBV28 with TRBJ1-5; D may be TRBD1 (6 bases). The V gene's germline CDR1 is MDHEN and CDR2 SYDVKM. V was clipped by 3 bases and J by 2 bases, with 11 bases between them. The CDR3 extends over 15 amino acids. The DNA of the CDR3 is TGTGCCAGCAGTTTGGAGGGACACGGCAATCAGCCCCAGCATTTT. Translation: CASSLEGHGNQPQHF.

Only a few counts were recorded for this clonotype. The V call is TRBV12-3 or TRBV12-4, the J call TRBJ2-2, with D possibly matching TRBD2 (6 bases). Trimming shortened V by 0 bases and J by 2 bases, and 13 bases separated the two germline ends. The CDR3 spans 17 residues. CDR3 sequence: CASSLAQAGLNTGELFF. CDR3 coding DNA: TGTGCCAGCAGTTTAGCGCAGGCGGGGCTAAACACCGGGGAGCTGTTTTTT.

The chain carries TRBV29-1 and TRBJ2-1, with 10 bases matching TRBD2. CDR1 and CDR2 (germline): SQVTM, ANQGSEA. The CDR3 is made up of 15 amino acids. Germline trimming cut 1 base from V and 7 bases from J; bases unmatched to any gene: 7. The CDR3 nucleotides are TGCAGCGTTGAAGGAGCGGGGGGGCCTGGGAATGAGCAGTTCTTC. Amino acid sequence: CSVEGAGGPGNEQFF.

The chain has TRBV3-1 and TRBJ1-2; TRBD1 is a possible D gene (5 bases). The germline gives CDR1 LGHDT, CDR2 YNNKEL (reference sequence). V lost 2 bases to trimming and J lost 2 bases, with 15 bases between them. This CDR3 spans 16 amino acids. The CDR3 protein is CASSQTPGTGNYGYTF. CDR3 bases: TGTGCCAGCAGCCAAACCCCTGGGACGGGGAACTATGGCTACACCTTC.

This rearrangement joins TRBV4-1 to TRBJ2-5; D perhaps matches TRBD2 (5 bases). V was trimmed by 4 bases and J by 11 bases, leaving 20 bases between them. Germline V gene lookup returns CDR1 MGHRA and CDR2 YSYEKL. The CDR3 spans 14 residues. CDR3 sequence: CASSPREDEYEQYF. The CDR3 DNA follows: TGCGCCAGCAGCCCCCGGGAAGACGAGTATGAGCAGTACTTC.

The chain carries TRBV20-1 and TRBJ2-2; D is perhaps TRBD1 or TRBD2 (6 bases each). Per germline, CDR1 DFQATT and CDR2 SNEGSKA (reference sequence). Trimming removed 7 bases at V and 1 base at J, with 10 bases between. The CDR3 sequence is 13 residues long. The CDR3, as DNA: TGCAGTGTTGGGGGGCGGAACACCGGGGAGCTGTTTTTT. Translation: CSVGGRNTGELFF.

The chain carries TRBV7-9 and TRBJ2-7; weak D call: TRBD1 (6 bases). CDR3 length: 15 residues. Per germline, CDR1 SEHNR and CDR2 FQNEAQ (reference sequence). The germline V and J ends were trimmed by 5 bases and 0 bases, with 14 bases remaining between them. The CDR3 region has the DNA TGTGCCAGCAGCCAAAGGACAGCCTTCTCCTACGAGCAGTACTTC. The encoded protein is CASSQRTAFSYEQYF.

The V call is TRBV4-1, the J call TRBJ2-5; 8 bases agree with TRBD1. The ends lost 4 bases at V and 11 bases at J; junction bases unmatched: 18. Germline CDR1 is MGHRA and CDR2 is YSYEKL. The CDR3 sequence is 16 residues long. The CDR3 sequence is CASSLFGTGDYNEQYF. The CDR3 nucleotides read TGCGCCAGCAGCCTATTCGGGACAGGAGACTACAATGAGCAGTACTTC.

Comments on this clonotype: Relative to the germline gene, one junction end is altered; a read error may explain this. The rearrangement uses TRBV15 and TRBJ1-1; 8 nucleotides align to TRBD1. The CDR3 has 15 amino acids. CDR1 is LNHNV, CDR2 YYDKDF, per germline (reference sequence). The CDR3 is CATSGDTGGNTEAFF. In DNA form, the CDR3 reads TGTGCCACCAGCGGAGATACAGGGGGGAACACTGAAGCTTTCTTT.

This clonotype was counted many times. The V call is TRBV7-2, the J call TRBJ2-7; 8 bases align to TRBD1. Germline V gene lookup returns CDR1 SGHTA and CDR2 FQGNSA. Losses at the gene ends were 4 bases for V and 4 bases for J; bases not matched to a gene: 3. CDR3 length: 13 amino acids. For the CDR3, the DNA is TGTGCCAGCAGCTCGAACAGGGGGTACGAGCAGTACTTC. Amino acids: CASSSNRGYEQYF.

The chain has TRBV28 and TRBJ2-2; D not certain. Trimming took off 7 bases at V and 4 bases at J, with 16 bases between the two ends. The CDR3 runs to 15 residues. CDR1 MDHEN and CDR2 SYDVKM come from the germline V gene. Here the CDR3 DNA reads TGTGCCAGCAACGTGGGTGGGCGCGGCACCGGGGAGCTGTTTTTT. Translating it yields CASNVGGRGTGELFF.

V usage is TRBV10-3 and J usage is TRBJ2-3, with TRBD1 as a possible D gene (5 bases). CDR3 length: 14 residues. Germline assignment: CDR1 ENHRY and CDR2 SYGVKD. Trimming left V 11 bases short and J 4 bases short, with 19 bases between. The CDR3 DNA follows: TGTGCCGTCTCCCAGGGATTCAGCGCAGATACGCAGTATTTT. Amino acids: CAVSQGFSADTQYF.

As regards this clonotype: One end of the junction fails to match germline, which may point to a read error. This chain uses TRBV5-6 with TRBJ2-7; tentatively, D is TRBD1 (6 bases). Germline V gene data show CDR1 as SGHDT and CDR2 as YYEEEE. This CDR3 is 15 amino acids long. The CDR3 region has the DNA TGTGCCAGCAGCTCTGACGGGCAGGGGTCCTCCGAGCAGTACTTC. Its translation: CASSSDGQGSSEQYF.

Details on this clonotype: A junction boundary mismatches the germline segment, possibly from a read error. J is TRBJ2-2 and V is TRBV15; D remains ambiguous. CDR3 length equals 16 residues. CDR1 is LNHNV and CDR2 is YYDKDF in the germline V gene (reference sequence). The CDR3 loop reads CATSTPPGYDTGELFF. The CDR3 nucleotides read TGCGCCACCAGCACCCCACCGGGCTATGACACCGGGGAGCTGTTTTTT.

This clonotype was observed at least ten times. The chain carries TRBV6-5 and TRBJ2-1; 8 bases match TRBD1. Trimming at V came to 4 bases and at J to 3 bases, leaving 2 bases not matched to a gene. This CDR3 comprises 14 residues. From germline, CDR1 is MNHEY and CDR2 SVGAGI. CDR3: CASSFGQGYNEQFF. The CDR3 region has the DNA TGTGCCAGCAGTTTCGGACAGGGCTACAATGAGCAGTTCTTC.

This chain uses TRBV29-1 with TRBJ2-1, with 12 bases identical to TRBD2. J gave up 0 bases and V 3 bases, and 9 bases lay outside the gene matches. The CDR3 extends over 18 amino acids. Germline assignment: CDR1 SQVTM and CDR2 ANQGSEA. The CDR3 sequence: CSVDGWWTSGVSYNEQFF. The CDR3 DNA reads TGCAGCGTTGACGGATGGTGGACTAGCGGGGTCTCCTACAATGAGCAGTTCTTC.

A few counts support this clonotype. J is TRBJ2-7 and V is TRBV29-1; 13 bases match TRBD2. The CDR3 length is 15 residues. Trimming took 6 bases from V and 4 from J; bases not matched to a gene: 9. Per germline, CDR1 SQVTM and CDR2 ANQGSEA. CDR3 DNA sequence: TGCAGCGTGGGAGAGACTAGCGGGGGGTATTACGAGCAGTACTTC. Translation: CSVGETSGGYYEQYF.

The chain joins TRBV29-1 to TRBJ2-7, with a weak D call TRBD2 (6 bases). V lost 7 bases and J 0 bases, leaving 13 bases between the germline ends. Germline V gene lookup returns CDR1 SQVTM and CDR2 ANQGSEA. The CDR3 has 13 residues. The CDR3 DNA reads TGCAGCGCTCTCCGGCGGGACTCCTACGAGCAGTACTTC. Translation gives CSALRRDSYEQYF.

This sequence joins TRBV27 and TRBJ1-1; unclear D gene. Trimming removed 2 bases at V and 6 bases at J, with 10 bases between. The germline V gene encodes CDR1 MNHEY and CDR2 SMNVEV (reference sequence). The CDR3 has 13 residues. The CDR3 DNA is TGTGCCAGCAGTTTAACAGTCTCAGCTGAAGCTTTCTTT. Encoded protein: CASSLTVSAEAFF.

This clonotype was seen more than once but under ten times. CDR3 protein: CSARDPTGGDYEQYF. In nucleotides, the CDR3 is TGCAGTGCTAGAGATCCGACGGGAGGAGACTACGAGCAGTACTTC. The chain links TRBV20-1 to TRBJ2-7, with 7 bases lining up with TRBD2. The germline V gene has CDR1 DFQATT and CDR2 SNEGSKA (reference sequence). The CDR3 is 15 residues long. With 0 bases clipped from V and 3 bases from J, the junction kept 8 bases outside the gene matches.

This chain uses TRBV5-1 with TRBJ2-5, with unresolved D. CDR1 and CDR2 from the germline V gene are SGHRS and YFSETQ. The CDR3 runs to 13 residues. Trimming stripped 3 bases from V and 1 base from J, with 7 bases between. CDR3 sequence: CASSSTPQETQYF. CDR3 nucleotide sequence: TGCGCCAGCAGCTCCACCCCCCAAGAGACCCAGTACTTC.

This clonotype has only a few counts. This chain uses TRBV7-9 with TRBJ1-2; TRBD1 might be the D (5 bases). Germline-derived CDR1 and CDR2 are SEHNR and FQNEAQ (reference sequence). This CDR3 contains 12 residues. Trimming removed 1 base from V and 8 bases from J, with 8 bases in between. The CDR3 here is CASSLVRGGYTF. CDR3 nucleotides: TGTGCCAGCAGCTTAGTCCGGGGGGGCTACACCTTC.

CDR3 region: CAWSPIGGEQYF. CDR3 nucleotides: TGTGCCTGGAGCCCCATCGGGGGCGAGCAGTACTTC. The gene calls are TRBV30 and TRBJ2-5; D possibly corresponds to TRBD2 (6 bases). Judging by the DNA end, TRBJ2-7 fits better; the J call may be wrong. The CDR3 totals 12 residues. The germline CDR1 and CDR2 sequences are GTSNPN and SVGIG (reference sequence).

The CDR3, as DNA: TGTGCCAGCTCACCTCGGAAAGGGTCCTGGCCCCAGCATTTT. Amino acids: CASSPRKGSWPQHF. The chain uses TRBV18 and TRBJ1-5; unclear D gene. Germline V gene data show CDR1 as KGHSH and CDR2 as LQKENI. The CDR3 has 14 residues. Deletions cut 3 bases from V and 9 bases from J, with 15 bases between.

The chain couples TRBV3-1 to TRBJ2-7; D is tentatively TRBD1 or TRBD2 (5 bases each). The V end lost 10 bases, the J end lost 5 bases, and 12 bases lay between the germline ends. Germline V gives CDR1 LGHDT, CDR2 YNNKEL (reference sequence). This CDR3 comprises 11 residues. The chain's CDR3 is CATRGSHEQYF. CDR3 DNA: TGTGCCACCCGGGGCAGCCACGAGCAGTACTTC.

This chain connects TRBV6-1 to TRBJ1-5, with a weak D call TRBD1 (6 bases). Trimming shortened V by 8 bases and J by 7 bases, and 18 bases separated the two germline ends. The CDR3 is 14 amino acids. Looked up from germline, CDR1 is MNHNS and CDR2 is SASEGT. For the CDR3, the DNA is TGTGCCAGCTACGGTACAGGGTTAGGCCAGCCCCAGCATTTT. This codes for CASYGTGLGQPQHF.